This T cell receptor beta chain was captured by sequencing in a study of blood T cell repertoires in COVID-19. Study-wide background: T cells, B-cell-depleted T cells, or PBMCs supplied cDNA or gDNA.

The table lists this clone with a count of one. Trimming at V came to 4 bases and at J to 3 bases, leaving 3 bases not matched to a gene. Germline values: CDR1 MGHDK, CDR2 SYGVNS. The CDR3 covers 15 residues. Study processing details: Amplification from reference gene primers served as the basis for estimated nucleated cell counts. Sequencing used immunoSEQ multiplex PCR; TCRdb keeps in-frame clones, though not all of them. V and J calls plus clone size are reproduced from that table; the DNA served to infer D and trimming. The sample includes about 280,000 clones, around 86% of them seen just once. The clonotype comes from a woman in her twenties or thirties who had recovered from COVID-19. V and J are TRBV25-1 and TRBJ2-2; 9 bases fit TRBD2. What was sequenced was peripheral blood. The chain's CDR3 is CASSASGVDTGELFF. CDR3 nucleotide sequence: TGTGCCAGCAGTGCTAGCGGGGTCGACACCGGGGAGCTGTTTTTT.